A single T cell receptor (beta chain) is shown here with its context. This sample is drawn from a study of blood T cell repertoires in COVID-19. The CDR3 contains 14 residues. Deletions cut 5 bases from V and 5 bases from J, with 13 bases between. Germline V gives CDR1 MNHEY, CDR2 SMNVEV (reference sequence). Sequencing was performed with immunoSEQ multiplex PCR; in TCRdb, only in-frame clones are kept and a portion is missing. The sample carries approximately 200,000 clones, 80% to 90% recorded once. The sample was peripheral blood. This sequence originates from a man aged 50 to 59 who had recovered from COVID-19. V usage is TRBV27 and J usage is TRBJ2-1, with D maybe TRBD2 (5 bases). The chain's CDR3 is CASSIRGSDNEQFF. The DNA of the CDR3 is TGTGCCAGCAGTATTCGGGGTTCCGACAATGAGCAGTTCTTC.